This TCR beta chain comes out of a study of T cells after posttransplantation cyclophosphamide. Deletions cut 4 bases from V and 3 bases from J, with 13 bases between. Germline V gene lookup returns CDR1 GTSNPN and CDR2 SVGIG (reference sequence). CDR3 length equals 14 residues. Repertoires were generated with immunoSEQ multiplex PCR, while TCRdb's copy carries only in-frame clones and drops some. Observed are about 38,000 clones, no singletons, with the top ten taking roughly 2.5%. Overall study findings and caveats: Skin or GI-infiltrating T cells shared few TRB sequences with blood.

Many counts were recorded for this clone. Its antigen is not identified. Specimen: PBMCs. This chain joins TRBV30 and TRBJ1-5; weak D call: TRBD1 (5 bases). This TCR derives from a man between 45 and 60 years old in good health, CMV-negative, and a related stem cell transplant donor. CDR3 nucleotide sequence: TGTGCCTGGATGCGGCAGGGAAACAATCAGCCCCAGCATTTT. Amino acids: CAWMRQGNNQPQHF.